This entry features one T cell receptor (beta chain) sequence. Its cognate antigen is unknown. This specimen comes from a study of cytomegalovirus exposure and HLA in healthy donors. General study results and limits: Follow-up analysis found HLA locus-dependent TCR association rates, highest for DRB1 and lowest for HLA-C. Later on, a genetic analysis was performed. It linked a missense variant in DCLRE1C with V- and J-gene trimming of TCR beta.

The PCR employed 60 Vbeta primers together with 13 Jbeta primers. Assay: immunoSEQ multiplex PCR; the TCRdb copy retains only in-frame clones and omits some. In the table there are around 130,000 clones, about 73% of which are singletons. Trimming took 5 bases from V and 1 from J, leaving 15 bases between them. The V gene's germline CDR1 is SGHVS and CDR2 FQNEAQ. The CDR3 spans 17 residues. V usage is TRBV7-8 and J usage is TRBJ1-6; a possible D gene is TRBD1 (6 bases). Material for sequencing was PBMCs. The clonotype originates from a human donor in good health. This CDR3 reads CASSPQAGESYNSPLHF. DNA for the CDR3: TGTGCCAGCAGCCCCCAGGCAGGGGAATCCTATAATTCACCCCTCCACTTT. The variable domain in full, completed from reference TRBV7-8 and TRBJ1-6, reads GAGVSQSPRYKVAKRGQDVALRCDPISGHVSLFWYQQALGQGPEFLTYFQNEAQLDKSGLPSDRFFAERPEGSVSTLKIQRTQQEDSAVYLCASSPQAGESYNSPLHFGNGTRLTVT.